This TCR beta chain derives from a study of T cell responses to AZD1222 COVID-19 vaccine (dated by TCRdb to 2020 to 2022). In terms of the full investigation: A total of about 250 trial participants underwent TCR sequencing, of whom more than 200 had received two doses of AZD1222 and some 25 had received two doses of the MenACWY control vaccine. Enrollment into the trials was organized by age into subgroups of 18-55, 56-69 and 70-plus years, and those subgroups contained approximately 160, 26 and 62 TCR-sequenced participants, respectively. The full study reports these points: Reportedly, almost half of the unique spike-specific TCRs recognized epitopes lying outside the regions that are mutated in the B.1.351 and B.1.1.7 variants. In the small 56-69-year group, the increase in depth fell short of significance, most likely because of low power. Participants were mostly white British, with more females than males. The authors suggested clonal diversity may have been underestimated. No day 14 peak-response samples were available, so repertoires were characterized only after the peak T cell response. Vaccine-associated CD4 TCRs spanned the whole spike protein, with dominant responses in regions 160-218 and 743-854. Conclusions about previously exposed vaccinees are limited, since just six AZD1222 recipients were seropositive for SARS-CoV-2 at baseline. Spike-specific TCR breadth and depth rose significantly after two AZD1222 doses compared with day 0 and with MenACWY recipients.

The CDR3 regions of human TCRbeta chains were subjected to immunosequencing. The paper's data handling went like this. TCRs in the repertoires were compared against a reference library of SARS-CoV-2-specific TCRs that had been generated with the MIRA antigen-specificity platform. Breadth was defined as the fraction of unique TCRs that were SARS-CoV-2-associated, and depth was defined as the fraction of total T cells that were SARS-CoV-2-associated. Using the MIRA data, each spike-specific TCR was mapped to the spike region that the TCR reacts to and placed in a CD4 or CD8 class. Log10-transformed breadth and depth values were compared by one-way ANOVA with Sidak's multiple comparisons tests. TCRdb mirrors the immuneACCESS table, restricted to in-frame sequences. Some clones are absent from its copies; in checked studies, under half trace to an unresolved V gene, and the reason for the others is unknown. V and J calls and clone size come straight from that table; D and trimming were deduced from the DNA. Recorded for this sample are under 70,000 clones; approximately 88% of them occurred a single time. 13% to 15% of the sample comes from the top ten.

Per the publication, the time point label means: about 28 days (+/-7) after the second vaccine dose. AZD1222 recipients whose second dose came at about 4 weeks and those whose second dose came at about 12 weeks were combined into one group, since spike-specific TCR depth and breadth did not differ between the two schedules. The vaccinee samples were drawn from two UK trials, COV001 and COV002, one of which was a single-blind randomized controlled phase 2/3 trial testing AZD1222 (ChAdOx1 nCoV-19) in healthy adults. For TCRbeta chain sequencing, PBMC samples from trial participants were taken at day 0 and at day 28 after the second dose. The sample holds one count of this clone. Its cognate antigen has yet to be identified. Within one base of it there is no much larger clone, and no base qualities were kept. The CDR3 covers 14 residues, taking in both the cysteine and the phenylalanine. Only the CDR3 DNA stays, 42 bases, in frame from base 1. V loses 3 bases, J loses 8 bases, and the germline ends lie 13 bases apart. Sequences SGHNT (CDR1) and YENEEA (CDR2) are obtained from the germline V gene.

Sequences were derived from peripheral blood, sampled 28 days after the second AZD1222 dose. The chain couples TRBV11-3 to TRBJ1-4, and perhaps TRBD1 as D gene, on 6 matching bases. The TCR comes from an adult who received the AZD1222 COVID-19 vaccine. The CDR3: CASSFPQGGEKLFF. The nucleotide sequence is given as TGTGCCAGCAGCTTCCCACAGGGTGGAGAAAAACTGTTTTTT.